Below, 25 T cell receptor beta chains from the same sample are listed, as sequenced in a study of response to subunit inactivated influenza vaccine. TCRdb independently ran MiXCR on the RT-PCR reads; one entry per CDR3 protein. The sample holds about 800,000 distinct CDR3 sequences; roughly 20% are singletons and the top ten take around 9.6%. This specimen was PBMCs from blood, taken more than 4 days after vaccination. The receptors originated from a man aged 45-65 years who received an inactivated influenza vaccine.

This clonotype was seen a handful of times. The chain carries TRBV10-2 and TRBJ2-1; TRBD2 aligns across 8 bases. V shed 3 bases, J shed 8 bases, and the junction held 9 bases outside the gene matches. Germline assignment: CDR1 WSHSY and CDR2 SAAADI. CDR3 length: 15 amino acids. The CDR3 loop is CASSDSSGGRDEQFF. CDR3 nucleotide sequence: TGCGCCAGCAGTGACTCTTCGGGGGGGCGGGATGAGCAGTTCTTC.

The rearrangement uses TRBV5-1 and TRBJ2-1; D unresolved. The CDR3 consists of 15 residues. The V end lost 1 base, the J end lost 4 bases, and 12 bases lay between the germline ends. Per germline, CDR1 SGHRS and CDR2 YFSETQ. The CDR3: CASSLPGVPYNEQFF. The DNA of the CDR3 is TGCGCCAGCAGCTTGCCAGGCGTACCTTACAATGAGCAGTTCTTC.

This clonotype has a handful of counts. The chain employs TRBV29-1 and TRBJ2-7; D not certain. In germline, CDR1 is SQVTM, CDR2 ANQGSEA. V was pared by 4 bases and J by 1 base, with 11 bases between. The CDR3 contains 13 residues. The CDR3 loop reads CSVGGRLSYEQYF. The CDR3 region has the DNA TGCAGCGTTGGGGGAAGGTTATCCTACGAGCAGTACTTC.

This clonotype was seen a few times. This sequence joins TRBV25-1 and TRBJ2-3, with TRBD2 identical over 13 bases. Germline lookup yields CDR1 MGHDK and CDR2 SYGVNS. This CDR3 has 21 amino acids. J was trimmed by 0 bases and V by 1 base; bases with no gene match: 13. The CDR3 is CASSEFGLAGDQVSSTDTQYF. The CDR3 DNA reads TGTGCCAGCAGTGAATTCGGACTAGCGGGAGATCAGGTGTCAAGCACAGATACGCAGTATTTT.

This clonotype was picked up many times. The V gene is TRBV28, the J gene TRBJ2-1, with D unclear. CDR1 is MDHEN, CDR2 SYDVKM, per germline. The CDR3 runs to 14 residues. Trimming removed 6 bases from V and 4 bases from J, with 13 bases in between. In nucleotides, the CDR3 is TGTGCCAGCAGCCGCCCCCTATGGTACAATGAGCAGTTCTTC. It is translated as CASSRPLWYNEQFF.

This clonotype showed up just a few times. The rearrangement uses TRBV7-2 and TRBJ1-5, with D uncertain. The CDR3 length is 13 residues. Germline-derived CDR1 and CDR2 are SGHTA and FQGNSA. V was trimmed by 0 bases and J by 3 bases, leaving 3 bases between them. Here the CDR3 DNA reads TGTGCCAGCAGCTTAGCCAACAATCAGCCCCAGCATTTT. Translating it yields CASSLANNQPQHF.

This clonotype was detected a few times. The chain employs TRBV4-1 and TRBJ2-5; D gene ambiguous. Germline lookup yields CDR1 MGHRA and CDR2 YSYEKL. The length of the CDR3 is 14 residues. V lost 3 bases and J lost 1, with 9 bases in between. CDR3 nucleotides: TGCGCCAGCAGCCAGAGCTGGGGCCAAGAGACCCAGTACTTC. Encoded protein: CASSQSWGQETQYF.

The J gene is TRBJ2-7, the V gene TRBV29-1; 8 nucleotides match TRBD1. The CDR3 has 15 residues. Germline CDR1 and CDR2: SQVTM and ANQGSEA. After removal of 5 bases from V and 3 bases from J, the junction contained 12 bases not matched to a gene. The CDR3 loop reads CSVSGQGELFYEQYF. CDR3 in DNA: TGCAGCGTTTCCGGACAGGGTGAATTATTCTACGAGCAGTACTTC.

This clonotype came up a few times. The chain combines TRBV4-1 with TRBJ2-7; D gene uncertain. Germline V gene lookup returns CDR1 MGHRA and CDR2 YSYEKL. Between the trimmed V and J ends, which lost 0 bases and 0 bases, there was a span of 9 bases. The CDR3 extends over 15 amino acids. The CDR3 reads CASSQEQHSSYEQYF. The CDR3 DNA sequence: TGCGCCAGCAGCCAAGAACAGCACAGCTCCTACGAGCAGTACTTC.

This clonotype has more than one count but fewer than ten. The chain is built from TRBV6-2 or TRBV6-3 and TRBJ2-6; 9 bases agree with TRBD1. Germline V gene data show CDR1 as MNHEY and CDR2 as SVGEGT. The junction had 5 bases not matched to a gene; V was cut back by 2 bases and J by 0 bases. The CDR3 loop spans 18 amino acids. The CDR3 DNA sequence: TGTGCCAGCAGTTACGGGACAGGGAGATACTCTGGGGCCAACGTCCTGACTTTC. The encoded protein is CASSYGTGRYSGANVLTF.

The genes are TRBV6-1 and TRBJ2-3, with 7 bases fitting TRBD2. Germline loops: CDR1 MNHNS, CDR2 SASEGT. With V trimmed by 7 bases and J by 2 bases, 18 bases remained unmatched. CDR3 length: 18 residues. The CDR3 protein is CASITPRPLAEHTDTQYF. As DNA, the CDR3 is TGTGCCAGCATAACCCCCCGACCCCTAGCGGAACACACAGATACGCAGTATTTT.

This clonotype was counted between two and nine times. The J gene is TRBJ2-3, the V gene TRBV7-8; maybe TRBD1 (7 bases). Trimming removed 5 bases at V and 2 bases at J, with 17 bases between. Germline loops: CDR1 SGHVS, CDR2 FQNEAQ. The CDR3 is 16 residues long. CDR3 nucleotide sequence: TGTGCCAGCAGCCGGACTACTGACAGGGACACAGATACGCAGTATTTT. This encodes CASSRTTDRDTDTQYF.

The rearrangement links TRBV28 to TRBJ1-1; D uncertain. The CDR3 is made up of 13 amino acids. V lost 5 bases, J lost 0 bases, and 7 bases lay in between. Germline CDR1 is MDHEN and CDR2 is SYDVKM. DNA of the CDR3: TGTGCCAGCAGTCTTAACCTGAACACTGAAGCTTTCTTT. Translating it yields CASSLNLNTEAFF. The full variable domain, its missing parts supplied by reference TRBV28 and TRBJ1-1, is DVKVTQSSRYLVKRTGEKVFLECVQDMDHENMFWYRQDPGLGLRLIYFSYDVKMKEKGDIPEGYSVSREKKERFSLILESASTNQTSMYLCASSLNLNTEAFFGQGTRLTVV.

This clonotype was observed a few times. DNA for the CDR3: TGTGCCAGCAGCTTAGCACGAGATGGGGCAGGAAATTACTATGGCTACACCTTC. This codes for CASSLARDGAGNYYGYTF. The chain joins TRBV7-2 to TRBJ1-2; maybe TRBD1 (5 bases). V gave up 0 bases and J gave up 3 bases, with 20 bases separating them. The CDR3 loop spans 18 amino acids. Germline V gives CDR1 SGHTA, CDR2 FQGNSA.

The chain joins TRBV24-1 to TRBJ2-5; maybe TRBD2 (6 bases). Trimming removed 2 bases at V and 4 bases at J, with 13 bases between. The CDR3 extends over 15 amino acids. The germline V gene has CDR1 KGHDR and CDR2 SFDVKD. The CDR3 region is CATSDWTGAGETQYF. The CDR3 region has the DNA TGTGCCACCAGTGATTGGACGGGAGCGGGAGAGACCCAGTACTTC.

For the CDR3, the DNA is TGTGCCAGCACCCGTCCCGGATGGGTAGCGGGGACCACCGGGGAGCTGTTTTTT. Translation gives CASTRPGWVAGTTGELFF. This sequence joins TRBV6-1 and TRBJ2-2, with 8 bases fitting TRBD2. CDR3 length: 18 residues. Germline V gene data show CDR1 as MNHNS and CDR2 as SASEGT. Germline trimming cut 7 bases from V and 4 bases from J; bases unmatched to any gene: 17.

The rearrangement uses TRBV6-1 and TRBJ1-2, with unresolved D. V lost 7 bases and J lost 8, with 20 bases in between. The CDR3 is made up of 14 amino acids. Germline V gene lookup returns CDR1 MNHNS and CDR2 SASEGT. The CDR3 sequence: CASNPVRTAVGYTF. The CDR3 DNA sequence: TGTGCCAGCAACCCCGTACGTACTGCGGTGGGCTACACCTTC.

The chain has TRBV28 and TRBJ2-1, with D perhaps TRBD2 (5 bases). In germline, CDR1 is MDHEN, CDR2 SYDVKM. Trimming removed 9 bases from V and 1 base from J, with 10 bases in between. There are 13 residues in the CDR3. The CDR3 nucleotides read TGTGCCAGTACTGAGGGATCCTACAATGAGCAGTTCTTC. Translating gives CASTEGSYNEQFF.

This clonotype was picked up a small number of times. The V and J genes are TRBV7-3 and TRBJ1-2, with D possibly being TRBD1 (6 bases). The CDR3 is 13 residues long. With 1 base removed from V and 7 bases from J, the gap between germline ends came to 10 bases. Germline V gene sequence: CDR1 SGHTA, CDR2 FQGTGA. CDR3 in amino acids: CASSLSGTSGYTF. The CDR3, as DNA: TGTGCCAGCAGCTTAAGCGGGACATCTGGCTACACCTTC.

This clonotype has a handful of counts. The V and J genes are TRBV4-3 and TRBJ1-5; 8 positions match TRBD1. CDR3 length: 15 residues. The V gene end was trimmed by 0 bases and the J gene end by 9 bases; junction bases not matched to a gene: 7. Germline-derived CDR1 and CDR2 are LGHNA and YSLEER. The CDR3 sequence: CASSQDGTGPLPQHF. The CDR3 DNA sequence: TGCGCCAGCAGCCAAGATGGGACAGGCCCCTTGCCCCAGCATTTT.

In its sample, this clonotype was seen a few times. This CDR3 reads CASTRSILGLAGTLSSEQYF. The CDR3 coding sequence is TGTGCCAGCACTCGATCGATACTGGGACTAGCGGGAACTCTTAGCTCCGAGCAGTACTTC. V and J are TRBV2 and TRBJ2-7; 13 nucleotides align to TRBD2. The CDR3 is made up of 20 amino acids. With V trimmed by 7 bases and J by 6 bases, 24 bases remained unmatched. Germline-derived CDR1 and CDR2 are SNHLY and FYNNEI.

V and J are TRBV20-1 and TRBJ1-6; 8 nucleotides line up with TRBD1. The CDR3 consists of 16 residues. Trimming took 5 bases from V and 10 from J; bases not matched to a gene: 16. Germline V gene lookup returns CDR1 DFQATT and CDR2 SNEGSKA (reference sequence). CDR3 sequence (DNA): TGCAGTGCTCCAATACCGGGACAGGTTGTCCGGTCACCCCTCCACTTT. Its protein product is CSAPIPGQVVRSPLHF.

This clonotype was observed a few times. The chain recombines TRBV10-3 with TRBJ2-6; no clear D gene. Germline V lookup: CDR1 ENHRY, CDR2 SYGVKD. Trimming stripped 5 bases from V and 4 bases from J, with 12 bases between. This CDR3 has 15 residues. The CDR3 sequence: CAISTRASGANVLTF. The CDR3 bases are TGTGCCATCAGTACACGGGCCTCAGGGGCCAACGTCCTGACTTTC.

This clonotype was seen a few times. The chain joins TRBV9 to TRBJ2-5; 9 positions agree with TRBD1. CDR1 SGDLS and CDR2 YYNGEE come from the germline V gene. The CDR3 runs 15 residues. J was trimmed by 3 bases and V by 3 bases; bases with no gene match: 6. The DNA for the CDR3 is TGTGCCAGCAGCGCTCGGACAGGGGAAAAAGAGACCCAGTACTTC. Encoded protein: CASSARTGEKETQYF.

The DNA for the CDR3 is TGTGCCAGCAGCTTACAGCGGGGGGTAGCAGGAGAGCAGTTCTTC. Encoded protein: CASSLQRGVAGEQFF. The V call is TRBV7-2, the J call TRBJ2-1; TRBD2 agrees at 9 bases. Germline V CDR1 and CDR2: SGHTA, FQGNSA. This CDR3 comprises 15 residues. Losses at the gene ends were 2 bases for V and 10 bases for J; bases not matched to a gene: 9.